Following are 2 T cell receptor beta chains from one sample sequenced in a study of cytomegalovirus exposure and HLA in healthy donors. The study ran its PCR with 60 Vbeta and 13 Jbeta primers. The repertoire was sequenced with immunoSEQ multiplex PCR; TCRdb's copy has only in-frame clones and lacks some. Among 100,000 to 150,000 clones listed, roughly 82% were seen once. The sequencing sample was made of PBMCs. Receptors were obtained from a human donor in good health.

The CDR3 loop reads CAWGEGGNQPQHF. Written as DNA, the CDR3 is TGTGCCTGGGGGGAGGGGGGCAATCAGCCCCAGCATTTT. V gene TRBV30 combines with J gene TRBJ1-5; D possibly corresponds to TRBD1 (6 bases). The CDR3 spans 13 residues. Trimming pared 5 bases from V and 2 bases from J, leaving 10 bases between. Germline CDR1 GTSNPN, CDR2 SVGIG (reference sequence).

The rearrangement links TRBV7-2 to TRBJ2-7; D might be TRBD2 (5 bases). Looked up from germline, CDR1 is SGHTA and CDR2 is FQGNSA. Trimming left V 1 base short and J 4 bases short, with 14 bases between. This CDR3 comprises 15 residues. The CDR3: CASSLGTSGLYEQYF. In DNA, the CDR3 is TGTGCCAGCAGCTTAGGGACCTCGGGATTATACGAGCAGTACTTC. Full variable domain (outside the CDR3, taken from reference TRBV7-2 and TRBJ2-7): GAGVSQSPSNKVTEKGKDVELRCDPISGHTALYWYRQSLGQGLEFLIYFQGNSAPDKSGLPSDRFSAERTGGSVSTLTIQRTQQEDSAVYLCASSLGTSGLYEQYFGPGTRLTVT.